Included here is one TCR beta chain sequence, with context. Many counts were recorded for this clonotype. Its antigen specificity is not known. No much larger clone is present one base from it, and per-base qualities are unavailable. Library preparation used RACE. For sequencing, a NextSeq 500 was employed. During library preparation, unique molecular identifiers were attached to individual cDNA molecules so that TCRs could be counted quantitatively and reproducibly. Each blood RNA sample was used to sequence both TCR alpha and TCR beta chains. For the original study's pipeline: Samples had a median of approximately 93,000 TCRs, with a range from roughly 23,224 to 700,000. The Decombinator software suite was used to annotate V, J and CDR3 in the TCR reads. To make PS versus PT1 abundance plots, every sample was subsampled to the same number of TCRs (28,000). TCRs were defined as expanded if absent before sensitization and observed at least eight times at the 2-week time point. TCRdb reprocessing: public reads trimmed at Q25 with fastp, clones called with MiXCR, in-frame beta chains kept. Rows with one shared CDR3 protein collapse into an entry with the most common genes and DNA. These V and J calls are TCRdb output, not the study's own analysis. Recorded for this sample are approximately 84,000 distinct CDR3 sequences; around a tenth of them occurred a single time. Clones ranked in the top ten supply 1.6% of the sample.

The data originate from a study of human T cells and chemical hapten exposure (dated by TCRdb to the early 2020s). A note on the overall study: For sensitization, 2% DPC in acetone was applied to a roughly 2 cm by roughly 2 cm area of upper inner arm skin. Patients additionally received weekly therapeutic DPC doses to the scalp throughout the approximately 24-week study period. Patch testing on the upper back used Finn chambers containing 0.01% DPC, with scoring done after 6 days according to International Contact Dermatitis Research Group standards. Blood samples were taken from patients before sensitization (week 0) and at 2, 6 and about 24 weeks after DPC sensitization. Some 29 alopecia patients gave blood for TCR sequencing at one to four time points (pre-sensitization, 2, 6 and 24 weeks). The study tracked peripheral blood TCR repertoire changes in vivo during primary and secondary sensitization to the hapten diphenylcyclopropenone (DPC) in alopecia patients. Libraries were combined into a pool for sequencing, and differences in TCR yield between samples came mainly from small differences in library volumes within the pool. The patient cohort, mostly female, included alopecia areata with under or over 50% scalp involvement, alopecia totalis and alopecia universalis. What the research found in general, with its limitations: Compared with pre-sensitization or healthy control sets, expanded TCRs formed significantly more large CDR3 similarity clusters, which is consistent with antigen-driven responses. Alopecia, a presumed autoimmune disease, was present in all patients, so the immune response of the patients might differ from that of healthy individuals. Patch test score correlated positively with the number of PT1 expanded TCRs, reaching significance at thresholds 8, 16 and 32 but not at 4. Repeated subsampling changed both the strength of the expansion versus patch-test correlation and the threshold at which the correlation became significant. DPC sensitization did not change how many TCRs were above 1 in 1000 frequency, and no evidence was found of alterations in global repertoire structure.

The intended sense of this specimen's time point label: patch test 2, 6 weeks after DPC sensitization. The treatment or condition label of this sample denotes: therapeutic diphenylcyclopropenone sensitization with weekly scalp DPC. At every patch-test visit, the blood draw took place before the patch test was put on. Patients were considered eligible if aged 18 to 70, diagnosed with alopecia and deemed suitable for DPC therapy, and patients were excluded if pregnant. Total RNA was extracted from unfractionated whole blood collected in Tempus Blood RNA tubes. The CDR3 has 14 amino acids, counting the end cysteine and phenylalanine. Only CDR3 DNA remains: 42 bases, in frame from the first base. V is pruned by 6 bases and J by 6 bases, leaving 6 bases of the junction without a gene match. Taken from the germline V gene, the CDR1 and CDR2 loops are MNHEY and SVGEGT.

The chain is encoded by TRBV6-2 or TRBV6-3 joined to TRBJ1-5; a stretch of 9 junction bases matches TRBD1. Sequenced here: whole blood, sampled in connection with sensitization to the hapten diphenylcyclopropenone (DPC). The clonotype comes from a man aged 18 to 30 with alopecia areata. Some clones in this sample may be carry-over from other donors' samples. This receptor carries the CDR3 CASRFTGGGQPQHF. The bases read TGTGCCAGCAGATTTACAGGGGGCGGTCAGCCCCAGCATTTT.